This is a list of T cell receptor beta chains from one sample in a study of cytomegalovirus exposure and HLA in healthy donors. Only in-frame clones appear in the TCRdb table, and some are missing; sequencing was by immunoSEQ multiplex PCR. The table includes roughly 150,000 clones, approximately 81% detected once. Sample: PBMCs. The receptors here all came from a young man in good health and CMV-seropositive. CDR3s include the opening cysteine and the closing phenylalanine or tryptophan.

>13|TRBV7-8
CASSRDRSVEAFF
>16|TRBV5-4
CASSWGNPDSSYGYTF
>15|TRBV7-9
CASSHETGPHYGYTF
>14|TRBV10-3
CAIRDLLPGTEAFF
>17|TRBV7-2
CASSLALNVGGGNTIYF
>11|TRBV5-1
CASPPGAEAFF
>12|TRBV7-9
CSSSLKGVEQFF
>13|TRBV2
CASSRTEDTEAFF
>11|TRBV20-1
CSAEGRETQYF
>14|TRBV11-3
CASSLDGQGREQFF
>15|TRBV25-1
CASRASGEGNTEAFF
>17|TRBV4-3
CASSQEFLGRPAGEQFF
>12|TRBV29-1
CSVVGGGETQYF
>15|TRBV9
CASSVGGTMNEKLFF
>12|TRBV6-5
CASSYRGGTQYF
>15|TRBV5-1
CASSLEGGGWTEAFF
>17|TRBV7-6
CASSLGRDRVAKNIQYF
>15|TRBV6-6
CASAKRGESNSPLHF
>14|TRBV18
CASSPGRRGLVAFF
>13|TRBV29-1
CSVTDRAGQPQHF
>17|TRBV6-4
CASSPGTSGRPYNEQFF
>15|TRBV5-1
CASSQPGQGVVEAFF
>15|TRBV11-2
CASSSSRGGSYEQYF
>15|TRBV15
CATSRATDRDYGYTF
>15|TRBV19
CASSRTSGRTDTQYF
>21|TRBV27
CASTISGTSGIPILNTGELFF
>12|TRBV7-3
CASSLNQEEQFF
>17|TRBV5-4
CASSLPGTGDGYTEAFF
>14|TRBV6-5
CASTGGWGYGEQYF
>11|TRBV11-2
CASSWAYGLFF
>12|TRBV2
CASRQGSNEQFF
>11|TRBV30
CAWSDLRTQYF
>16|TRBV5-5
CASSPQGASGANVLTF
>17|TRBV4-3
CASSQDVWDRGRRELFF
>17|TRBV10-3
CAISDSQGPTDTDTQYF
>15|TRBV2
CASSRREGSYNEQFF
>13|TRBV19
CASSGQLSEKLFF
>16|TRBV7-2
CASSLGYQRFQETQYF
>15|TRBV7-2
CASSFRTSGSYEQYF
>13|TRBV5-4
CASSPGLVETQYF
>11|TRBV2
CATRTAYGYTF
>17|TRBV7-8
CASSLETSGYSYNEQFF